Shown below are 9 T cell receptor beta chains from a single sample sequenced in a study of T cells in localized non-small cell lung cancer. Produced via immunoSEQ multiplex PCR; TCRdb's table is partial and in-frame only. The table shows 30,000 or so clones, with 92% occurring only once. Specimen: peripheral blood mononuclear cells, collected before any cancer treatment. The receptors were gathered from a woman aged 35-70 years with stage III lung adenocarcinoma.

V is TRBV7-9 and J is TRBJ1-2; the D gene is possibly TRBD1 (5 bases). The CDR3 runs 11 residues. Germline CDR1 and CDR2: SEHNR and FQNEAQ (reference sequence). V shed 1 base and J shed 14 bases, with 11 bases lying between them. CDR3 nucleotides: TGTGCCAGCAGCTTAGAGCAGGGAGGTACCTTC. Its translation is CASSLEQGGTF.

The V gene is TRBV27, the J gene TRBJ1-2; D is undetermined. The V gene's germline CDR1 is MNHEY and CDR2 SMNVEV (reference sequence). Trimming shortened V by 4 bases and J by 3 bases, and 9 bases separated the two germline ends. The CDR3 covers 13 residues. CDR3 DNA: TGTGCCAGCAGTTCCGACGGATACTATGGCTACACCTTC. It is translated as CASSSDGYYGYTF.

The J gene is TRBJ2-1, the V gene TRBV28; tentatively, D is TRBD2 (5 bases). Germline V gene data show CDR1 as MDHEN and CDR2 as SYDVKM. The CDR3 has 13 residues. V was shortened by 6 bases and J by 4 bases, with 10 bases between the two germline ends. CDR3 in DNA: TGTGCCAGCAGACGGACTGAGTACAATGAGCAGTTCTTC. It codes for CASRRTEYNEQFF.

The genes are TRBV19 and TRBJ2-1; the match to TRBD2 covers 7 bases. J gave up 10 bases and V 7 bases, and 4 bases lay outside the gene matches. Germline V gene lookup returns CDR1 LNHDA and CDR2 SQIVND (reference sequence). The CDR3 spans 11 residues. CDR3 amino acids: CASKAGVEQFF. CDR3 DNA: TGTGCCAGTAAGGCGGGAGTCGAGCAGTTCTTC.

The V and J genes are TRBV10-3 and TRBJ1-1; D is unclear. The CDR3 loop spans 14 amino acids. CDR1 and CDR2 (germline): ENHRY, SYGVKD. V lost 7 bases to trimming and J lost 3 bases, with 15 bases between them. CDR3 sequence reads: CAITPDLGYTEAFF. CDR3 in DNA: TGTGCCATCACCCCTGATCTGGGGTACACTGAAGCTTTCTTT.

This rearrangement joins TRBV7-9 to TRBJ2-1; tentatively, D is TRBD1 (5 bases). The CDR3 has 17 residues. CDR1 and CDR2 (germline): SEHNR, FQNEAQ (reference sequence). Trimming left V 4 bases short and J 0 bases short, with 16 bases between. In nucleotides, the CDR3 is TGTGCCAGCAGCTCCCGAACAGGAAGGGGCTCCTACAATGAGCAGTTCTTC. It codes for CASSSRTGRGSYNEQFF.

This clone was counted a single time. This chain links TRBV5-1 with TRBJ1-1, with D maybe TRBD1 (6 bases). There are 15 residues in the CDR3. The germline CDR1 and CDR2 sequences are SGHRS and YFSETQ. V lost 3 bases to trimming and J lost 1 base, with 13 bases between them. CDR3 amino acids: CASSSPEGQNTEAFF. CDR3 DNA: TGCGCCAGCAGCTCCCCAGAGGGACAGAACACTGAAGCTTTCTTT.

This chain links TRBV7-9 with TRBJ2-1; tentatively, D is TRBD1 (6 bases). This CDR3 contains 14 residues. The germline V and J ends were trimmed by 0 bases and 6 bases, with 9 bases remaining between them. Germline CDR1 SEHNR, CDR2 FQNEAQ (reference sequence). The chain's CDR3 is CASSLADSSNEQFF. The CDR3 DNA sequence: TGTGCCAGCAGCTTAGCGGACAGTAGCAATGAGCAGTTCTTC.

CDR3: CASSVTQLAVTGELFF. The CDR3, as DNA: TGTGCCAGCAGCGTAACTCAACTAGCGGTCACCGGGGAGCTGTTTTTT. The gene calls are TRBV9 and TRBJ2-2; 8 bases line up with TRBD2. Germline V gene sequence: CDR1 SGDLS, CDR2 YYNGEE. V lost 1 base, J lost 4 bases, and 6 bases stayed unmatched. CDR3 length equals 16 residues.